This TCR beta chain was sequenced during a study of CD8+CD57+ T cells in acquired aplastic anemia. The patients chosen for sequencing had shown expansion of CD8+CD57+ cells (detected by flow cytometry). Genomic DNA provided the template from which TCR beta VDJ and CDR3 profiles were obtained. TCRdb reanalysed the reads using MiXCR and keeps one entry per CDR3 protein. The sample gives 100,000 to 150,000 distinct CDR3 sequences, over 30% of which show up once; over 2% is in the top ten. CDR3 length equals 14 residues. Germline V gives CDR1 SGHRS, CDR2 YFSETQ. The V and J ends lost 0 bases and 6 bases respectively, with 13 bases between them. This clonotype was seen many times.

Sequenced: sorted CD4+, CD8+, or CD8+CD57+ T cells (not recorded which) from PBMCs. V and J are TRBV5-1 and TRBJ2-7, with TRBD2 as a possible D gene (6 bases). The sequence was collected from a human donor with aplastic anemia. CDR3 nucleotides: TGCGCCAGCAGCTTGGGGGGCGGGGTTGGCGAGCAGTACTTC. It translates to CASSLGGGVGEQYF.